Shown below are 24 T cell receptor beta chains from a single sample sequenced in a study of cytotoxic CD8 clonotypes in ibrutinib-treated CLL. TCRdb's table, derived via immunoSEQ multiplex PCR, lists solely in-frame clones and lacks some. The sample holds about 160,000 clones; 70% to 90% are singletons and the top ten take about 2.9%. Sequencing used PBMCs, obtained at disease progression, from a patient treated with ibrutinib. These receptors were collected from a human donor with chronic lymphocytic leukemia.

The chain is built from TRBV4-3 and TRBJ2-7; D gene ambiguous. V shed 1 base and J shed 3 bases, with 13 bases lying between them. Germline-derived CDR1 and CDR2 are LGHNA and YSLEER. This CDR3 is 15 amino acids long. As DNA, the CDR3 is TGCGCCAGCAGCCAAGGTTATAGCTTCTTCTACGAGCAGTACTTC. Translating it yields CASSQGYSFFYEQYF.

This clone was picked up a small number of times. The chain is built from TRBV19 and TRBJ1-5, with D maybe TRBD1 (6 bases). The V gene lost 4 bases and the J gene lost 1 base, with 29 bases spanning the gap. This CDR3 region has 21 residues. Germline values: CDR1 LNHDA, CDR2 SQIVND (reference sequence). The CDR3 DNA is TGTGCCAGTAGTAATATCGACAGGTTGGTCCGATCTCCTGCGAGCAATCAGCCCCAGCATTTT. It specifies CASSNIDRLVRSPASNQPQHF.

V gene TRBV9 combines with J gene TRBJ2-7, with TRBD2 identical over 10 bases. The ends lost 7 bases at V and 4 bases at J; junction bases unmatched: 8. CDR3 length equals 14 residues. The germline V gene encodes CDR1 SGDLS and CDR2 YYNGEE. CDR3: CASSPPGLAYEQYF. The CDR3 coding sequence is TGTGCCAGCTCCCCACCGGGACTAGCGTACGAGCAGTACTTC.

This chain connects TRBV9 to TRBJ1-4; D is perhaps TRBD1 (5 bases). Per germline, CDR1 SGDLS and CDR2 YYNGEE. The CDR3 has 17 residues. The ends were cut back, 5 bases at V and 8 bases at J, with 25 bases in the middle. DNA of the CDR3: TGTGCCAGCAGTGGAGGAGGGGCGCGAGGTATTGGCGAAAAACTGTTTTTT. Protein product: CASSGGGARGIGEKLFF.

V is TRBV6-1 and J is TRBJ1-5; the match to TRBD1 covers 11 bases. CDR1 is MNHNS, CDR2 SASEGT, per germline. This CDR3 spans 15 amino acids. V shed 6 bases, J shed 6 bases, and the junction held 7 bases outside the gene matches. In DNA form, the CDR3 reads TGTGCCAGCAGCAACCGGGACAGGGGGACTCAGCCCCAGCATTTT. This sequence encodes CASSNRDRGTQPQHF.

The table lists this clone with many counts. The V call is TRBV6-1, the J call TRBJ2-7; D is uncertain. The CDR3 has 13 amino acids. V was shortened by 8 bases and J by 0 bases, with 11 bases between the two germline ends. The germline gives CDR1 MNHNS, CDR2 SASEGT. As DNA, the CDR3 is TGTGCCAGCGCGATCGGCGGCTCCTACGAGCAGTACTTC. This translates into CASAIGGSYEQYF.

The chain employs TRBV19 and TRBJ1-2, with D unclear. Germline CDR1 LNHDA, CDR2 SQIVND (reference sequence). CDR3 length equals 13 residues. V lost 7 bases, J lost 7 bases, and 16 bases lay in between. The DNA for the CDR3 is TGTGCCAGTAATCGGGGAATTCTAGGTGGCTACACCTTC. As protein: CASNRGILGGYTF.

J is TRBJ2-7 and V is TRBV7-2, with TRBD2 matching over 8 bases. Germline CDR1 reads SGHTA; CDR2 reads FQGNSA. The CDR3 extends over 14 amino acids. The V gene end was trimmed by 3 bases and the J gene end by 4 bases; junction bases not matched to a gene: 5. CDR3 bases: TGTGCCAGCAGCTTTCGACTAGCGCTATACGAGCAGTACTTC. Translated: CASSFRLALYEQYF.

The J gene is TRBJ2-7, the V gene TRBV6-5, with 7 positions matching TRBD1. V lost 8 bases and J lost 0; bases outside the gene matches: 7. The CDR3 length is 14 residues. Germline V CDR1 and CDR2: MNHEY, SVGAGI. Written as DNA, the CDR3 is TGTGCCAGCCACGAGACAGGGAGCTCCTACGAGCAGTACTTC. Its protein product is CASHETGSSYEQYF.

The J gene is TRBJ1-2, the V gene TRBV7-2; no definite D call. This CDR3 has 13 residues. V dropped 5 bases and J dropped 7 bases, with 14 bases sitting between them. Germline lookup yields CDR1 SGHTA and CDR2 FQGNSA. Written as DNA, the CDR3 is TGTGCCAGCAGCCAAGATGGTGTGGGTGGCTACACCTTC. Its translation: CASSQDGVGGYTF.

V and J are TRBV27 and TRBJ2-7; D is possibly TRBD1 or TRBD2 (5 bases each). CDR1 is MNHEY and CDR2 is SMNVEV in the germline V gene (reference sequence). Trimming took off 4 bases at V and 4 bases at J, with 11 bases between the two ends. The CDR3 covers 13 residues. The CDR3 protein is CASSSGPGYEQYF. The CDR3 coding sequence is TGTGCCAGCAGTTCGGGACCCGGGTACGAGCAGTACTTC.

The gene calls are TRBV7-8 and TRBJ2-1; 10 nucleotides match TRBD2. CDR3 length: 14 amino acids. Germline-derived CDR1 and CDR2 are SGHVS and FQNEAQ. With V trimmed by 4 bases and J by 3 bases, 0 bases remained unmatched. The CDR3: CASSWTSGYNEQFF. The CDR3 DNA reads TGTGCCAGCAGCTGGACTAGCGGCTACAATGAGCAGTTCTTC.

This clone has just one count. V and J are TRBV20-1 and TRBJ2-7, with D uncertain. The V end lost 7 bases, the J end lost 6 bases, and 10 bases lay between the germline ends. CDR3 length equals 10 residues. Germline CDR1 reads DFQATT; CDR2 reads SNEGSKA (reference sequence). Here the CDR3 DNA reads TGCAGTGTAGGTGATTTCGAGCAGTACTTC. It translates to CSVGDFEQYF.

CDR3 bases: TGCAGCGTGACCTCGAGCGGGAGCACAGATACGCAGTATTTT. Translating it yields CSVTSSGSTDTQYF. The J gene is TRBJ2-3, the V gene TRBV29-1; D is possibly TRBD2 (6 bases). Trimming took 6 bases from V and 0 from J, leaving 13 bases between them. Germline values: CDR1 SQVTM, CDR2 ANQGSEA. The CDR3 loop spans 14 amino acids.

V usage is TRBV7-8 and J usage is TRBJ2-7, with D possibly TRBD1 on 6 matching bases. Germline CDR1 SGHVS, CDR2 FQNEAQ. V lost 0 bases to trimming and J lost 2 bases, with 8 bases between them. This CDR3 contains 14 residues. The CDR3 loop is CASSLAQGPYEQYF. CDR3 sequence (DNA): TGTGCCAGCAGCTTAGCGCAGGGGCCCTACGAGCAGTACTTC.

This clone was seen just once. Different DNA sequences within this sample yield the same CDR3. The V gene is TRBV10-3, the J gene TRBJ1-1; the D gene is possibly TRBD1 (5 bases). CDR1 and CDR2 from the germline V gene are ENHRY and SYGVKD. Trimming pared 7 bases from V and 0 bases from J, leaving 9 bases between. The CDR3 has 13 residues. The CDR3 DNA reads as TGTGCCATCAATCGGGGGTTGAACACTGAAGCTTTCTTT. Translation gives CAINRGLNTEAFF.

The chain is built from TRBV29-1 and TRBJ2-1, with 8 bases fitting TRBD2. The CDR3 has 13 residues. The V and J ends lost 5 bases and 5 bases, in that order; junction bases with no gene match: 5. Looked up from germline, CDR1 is SQVTM and CDR2 is ANQGSEA. CDR3 nucleotide sequence: TGCAGCGTTCTTAGCGGGACGAACAATGAGCAGTTCTTC. Translated, it gives CSVLSGTNNEQFF.

The J gene is TRBJ2-5, the V gene TRBV7-3; no firm D call. The V gene lost 1 base and the J gene lost 6 bases, with 12 bases spanning the gap. CDR1 and CDR2 (germline): SGHTA, FQGTGA. The CDR3 contains 14 residues. The CDR3 loop reads CASSLIADWKTQYF. CDR3 bases: TGTGCCAGCAGCTTAATTGCTGATTGGAAGACCCAGTACTTC.

The CDR3 loop is CAWSVDRGTEAFF. The DNA of the CDR3 is TGTGCCTGGAGTGTAGACAGGGGCACTGAAGCTTTCTTT. The rearrangement joins TRBV30 to TRBJ1-1; 8 bases fit TRBD1. The CDR3 is made up of 13 amino acids. The V gene's germline CDR1 is GTSNPN and CDR2 SVGIG (reference sequence). The V and J ends lost 0 bases and 4 bases, in that order; junction bases with no gene match: 1.

The chain employs TRBV7-9 and TRBJ2-7; D call uncertain. The CDR3 is 16 amino acids. V was pared by 2 bases and J by 3 bases, with 17 bases between. From germline, CDR1 is SEHNR and CDR2 FQNEAQ (reference sequence). CDR3 sequence reads: CASSLSGSDTSYEQYF. For the CDR3, the DNA is TGTGCCAGCAGCTTATCGGGCAGTGATACAAGCTACGAGCAGTACTTC.

The J gene is TRBJ2-7, the V gene TRBV5-4; a possible D gene is TRBD2 (5 bases). From germline, CDR1 is SGHNT and CDR2 YYREEE (reference sequence). The CDR3 has 13 amino acids. V was trimmed by 5 bases and J by 2 bases, leaving 11 bases between them. The CDR3 DNA follows: TGTGCCAGCAGACCGAGCGGCACCTACGAGCAGTACTTC. Amino acid sequence: CASRPSGTYEQYF.

This chain joins TRBV4-1 and TRBJ2-1; 10 positions agree with TRBD2. CDR1 is MGHRA and CDR2 is YSYEKL in the germline V gene. V shed 1 base, J shed 7 bases, and the junction held 7 bases outside the gene matches. There are 16 residues in the CDR3. The CDR3 DNA reads as TGCGCCAGCAGCCAAGTTCGAGCGGGAGGGCCGAATGAGCAGTTCTTC. This encodes CASSQVRAGGPNEQFF.

This clone was seen a single time. The rearrangement uses TRBV29-1 and TRBJ2-1, with 10 bases matching TRBD1. The CDR3 has 14 residues. Germline V gene lookup returns CDR1 SQVTM and CDR2 ANQGSEA. V was clipped by 7 bases and J by 5 bases; unmatched bases: 8. Here the CDR3 reads CSGGTGVQHNEQFF. Here the CDR3 DNA reads TGCAGCGGAGGGACAGGGGTTCAACACAATGAGCAGTTCTTC.

This chain uses TRBV30 with TRBJ2-5, with a possible D match to TRBD2 (6 bases). Germline loops: CDR1 GTSNPN, CDR2 SVGIG (reference sequence). V was clipped by 5 bases and J by 5 bases, with 18 bases between them. This CDR3 contains 14 residues. The CDR3 DNA is TGTGCCTGGGGGGGGACTCCTCAACCGGAGACCCAGTACTTC. Protein product: CAWGGTPQPETQYF. The full variable domain, its missing parts supplied by reference TRBV30 and TRBJ2-5, is SQTIHQWPATLVQPVGSPLSLECTVEGTSNPNLYWYRQAAGRGLQLLFYSVGIGQISSEVPQNLSASRPQDRQFILSSKKLLLSDSGFYLCAWGGTPQPETQYFGPGTRLLVL.